This T cell receptor beta chain was identified during a study of blood T cell repertoires in COVID-19. Background on the study: Samples representing acute and convalescent COVID-19 were sourced from the United States, Italy and Spain.

Germline V gene data show CDR1 as KGHSH and CDR2 as LQKENI. CDR3 length equals 14 residues. Between the trimmed V and J ends, which lost 2 bases and 8 bases, there was a span of 12 bases. Per the original methods: Nucleated cell number was recorded as an estimate derived from reference gene primer amplification. Libraries were prepared by immunoSEQ multiplex PCR; TCRdb keeps only in-frame clonotypes and omits some of them. V and J calls and clone size follow that table, whereas D and trimming were derived from the DNA. This sample has approximately 150,000 clones, with more than 75% found just once. The chain uses TRBV18 and TRBJ2-2, with D maybe TRBD2 (6 bases). The sequenced sample consisted of peripheral blood. The sequence was obtained from a woman of 80 years or more with COVID-19, enrolled during active disease. The CDR3 DNA reads TGTGCCAGCTCACCAGCGGGAAGAACGGGGGAGCTGTTTTTT. It translates to CASSPAGRTGELFF.